The table lists the clone carrying this T cell receptor beta chain with a few counts. This record comes from a study of T cells of healthy individuals. From the 5' RACE reads, TCRdb called clonotypes with MiXCR, one entry per CDR3 protein. This table has around 79,000 distinct CDR3 sequences, 4% to 5.5% appearing once. V was clipped by 2 bases and J by 4 bases, with 14 bases between them. Germline CDR1 SGHDN, CDR2 FVKESK. The CDR3 sequence is 15 residues long. This TCR was recovered from a female donor in good health. The chain has TRBV14 and TRBJ2-5, with D unresolved. CDR3 residues: CASSQKAAIGETQYF. The CDR3 coding sequence is TGTGCCAGCAGCCAAAAAGCAGCGATCGGAGAGACCCAGTACTTC.